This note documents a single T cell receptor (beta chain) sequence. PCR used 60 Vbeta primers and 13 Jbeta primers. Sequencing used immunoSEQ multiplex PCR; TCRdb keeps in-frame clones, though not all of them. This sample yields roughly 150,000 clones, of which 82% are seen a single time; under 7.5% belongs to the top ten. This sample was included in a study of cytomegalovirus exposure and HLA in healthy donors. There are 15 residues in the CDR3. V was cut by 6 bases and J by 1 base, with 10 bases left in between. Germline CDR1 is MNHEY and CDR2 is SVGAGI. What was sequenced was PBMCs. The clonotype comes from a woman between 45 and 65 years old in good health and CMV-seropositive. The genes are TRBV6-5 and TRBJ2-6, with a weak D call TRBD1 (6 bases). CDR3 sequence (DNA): TGTGCCAGCAGGTTACAGGGTTCTGGGGCCAACGTCCTGACTTTC. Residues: CASRLQGSGANVLTF.